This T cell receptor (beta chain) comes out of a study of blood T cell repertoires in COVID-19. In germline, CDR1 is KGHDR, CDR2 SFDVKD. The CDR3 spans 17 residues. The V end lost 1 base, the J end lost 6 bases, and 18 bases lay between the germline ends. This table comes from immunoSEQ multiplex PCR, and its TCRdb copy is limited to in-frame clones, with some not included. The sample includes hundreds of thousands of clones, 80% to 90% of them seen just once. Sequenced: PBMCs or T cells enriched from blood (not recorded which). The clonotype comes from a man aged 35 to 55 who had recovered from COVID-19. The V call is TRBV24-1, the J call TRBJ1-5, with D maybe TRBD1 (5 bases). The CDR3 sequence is CATSDFSGQGGGQPQHF. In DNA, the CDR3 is TGTGCCACCAGTGATTTCTCCGGGCAGGGAGGAGGTCAGCCCCAGCATTTT.